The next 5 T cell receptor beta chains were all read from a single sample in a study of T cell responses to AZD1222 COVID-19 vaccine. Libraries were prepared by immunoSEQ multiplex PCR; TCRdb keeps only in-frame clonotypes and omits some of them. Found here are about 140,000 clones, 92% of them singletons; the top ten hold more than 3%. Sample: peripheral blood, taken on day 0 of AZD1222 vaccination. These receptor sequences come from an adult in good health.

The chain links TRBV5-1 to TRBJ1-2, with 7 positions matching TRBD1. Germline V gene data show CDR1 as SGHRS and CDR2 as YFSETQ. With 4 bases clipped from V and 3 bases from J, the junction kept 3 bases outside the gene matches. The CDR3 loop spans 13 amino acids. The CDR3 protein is CASSVDRDYGYTF. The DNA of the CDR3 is TGCGCCAGCAGCGTTGACAGGGACTATGGCTACACCTTC.

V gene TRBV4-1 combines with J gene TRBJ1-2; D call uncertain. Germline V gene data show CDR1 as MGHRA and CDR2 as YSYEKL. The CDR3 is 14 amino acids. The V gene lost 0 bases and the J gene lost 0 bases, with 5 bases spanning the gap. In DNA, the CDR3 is TGCGCCAGCAGCCAAGAGCCAGCTAACTATGGCTACACCTTC. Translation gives CASSQEPANYGYTF.

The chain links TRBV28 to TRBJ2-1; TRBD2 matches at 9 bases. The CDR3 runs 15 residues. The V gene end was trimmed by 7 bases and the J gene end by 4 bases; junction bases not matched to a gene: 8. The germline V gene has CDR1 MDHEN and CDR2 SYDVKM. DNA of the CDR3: TGTGCCAGCACCGTAGCGGGAGCCGGGTACAATGAGCAGTTCTTC. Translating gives CASTVAGAGYNEQFF.

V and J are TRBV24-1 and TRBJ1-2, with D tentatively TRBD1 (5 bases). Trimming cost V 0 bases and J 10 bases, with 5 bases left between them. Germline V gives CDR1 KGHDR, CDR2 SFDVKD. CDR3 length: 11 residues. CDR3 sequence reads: CATSDLGHYTF. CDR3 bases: TGTGCCACCAGTGATTTGGGACACTACACCTTC.

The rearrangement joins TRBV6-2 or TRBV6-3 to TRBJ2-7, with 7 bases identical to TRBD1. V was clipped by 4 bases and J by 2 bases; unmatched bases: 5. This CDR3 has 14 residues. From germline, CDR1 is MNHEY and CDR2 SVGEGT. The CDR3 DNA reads TGTGCCAGCAGTTCTCCGGGACAGACCTACGAGCAGTACTTC. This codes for CASSSPGQTYEQYF.